A single sample is the source of the 9 T cell receptor beta chains below, sequenced in a study of cytomegalovirus exposure and HLA in healthy donors. The PCR was carried out with 60 Vbeta primers and 13 Jbeta primers. The assay was immunoSEQ multiplex PCR, and TCRdb's table has in-frame clones only and misses some. The sample carries over 90,000 clones, 60% to 70% recorded once. Input material: PBMCs. Receptors originate from a woman between 45 and 60 years old in good health and CMV-seronegative.

The CDR3 here is CASSEGRGPGYGYTF. DNA for the CDR3: TGTGCCAGCAGTGAAGGGCGGGGGCCGGGCTATGGCTACACCTTC. The chain recombines TRBV6-4 with TRBJ1-2; D is perhaps TRBD1 (6 bases). V was clipped by 3 bases and J by 4 bases, with 15 bases between them. Germline V gene data show CDR1 as MRHNA and CDR2 as SNTAGT. The CDR3 consists of 15 residues.

The chain links TRBV7-2 to TRBJ2-5; a possible D gene is TRBD2 (5 bases). The CDR3 has 13 amino acids. Germline V gene lookup returns CDR1 SGHTA and CDR2 FQGNSA. V gave up 3 bases and J gave up 5 bases, with 10 bases separating them. The CDR3 DNA is TGTGCCAGCAGCTTGGGCGAGCGGGAGACCCAGTACTTC. Protein product: CASSLGERETQYF.

The chain has TRBV14 and TRBJ2-3; D is unresolved. Germline CDR1 and CDR2: SGHDN and FVKESK. V was cut by 4 bases and J by 1 base, with 6 bases left in between. CDR3 length equals 13 residues. The CDR3 nucleotides read TGTGCCAGCAGCCGCGTGGGCACAGATACGCAGTATTTT. It is translated as CASSRVGTDTQYF.

The chain employs TRBV29-1 and TRBJ2-1; possibly TRBD2 for D (6 bases). This CDR3 has 16 residues. V gave up 1 base and J gave up 0 bases, with 13 bases separating them. Germline V lookup: CDR1 SQVTM, CDR2 ANQGSEA. Written as DNA, the CDR3 is TGCAGCGTTGAAGGTGGGGGGTTCGGCTCCTACAATGAGCAGTTCTTC. Encoded protein: CSVEGGGFGSYNEQFF.

This clone turned up a few times. The chain links TRBV6-6 to TRBJ2-1, with 10 positions matching TRBD2. Germline CDR1 is MNHNY and CDR2 is SVGAGI (reference sequence). The V segment lost 7 bases and the J segment 4 bases; nucleotides outside the gene matches: 4. The CDR3 runs to 14 residues. CDR3 nucleotides: TGTGCCAGCACCCGTAGCGGGGGGTACAATGAGCAGTTCTTC. This encodes CASTRSGGYNEQFF.

This clone was observed a few times. The gene calls are TRBV29-1 and TRBJ2-5; no clear D. This CDR3 region has 12 residues. Germline V lookup: CDR1 SQVTM, CDR2 ANQGSEA. V lost 4 bases, J lost 7 bases, and 13 bases lay in between. The CDR3 DNA reads TGCAGCGTTGGGCTCCTCACGGGGACCCAGTACTTC. This translates into CSVGLLTGTQYF.

The J gene is TRBJ1-4, the V gene TRBV18; weak D call: TRBD1 (5 bases). Germline loops: CDR1 KGHSH, CDR2 LQKENI. The CDR3 has 17 amino acids. The V gene lost 3 bases and the J gene lost 0 bases, with 14 bases spanning the gap. The CDR3: CASSPILEGATNEKLFF. CDR3 nucleotide sequence: TGTGCCAGCTCACCTATTCTCGAAGGGGCAACTAATGAAAAACTGTTTTTT.

The rearrangement uses TRBV5-1 and TRBJ1-1, with 7 bases matching TRBD1. Germline V gene sequence: CDR1 SGHRS, CDR2 YFSETQ. V lost 4 bases to trimming and J lost 6 bases; unmatched junction nucleotides: 9. The CDR3 has 14 amino acids. In DNA, the CDR3 is TGCGCCAGCAGCCAAACCGGGACAGAGTCTGAAGCTTTCTTT. Its protein product is CASSQTGTESEAFF.

About this clone itself: Sequence at one end of the junction differs from germline and may be a read error. CDR3 sequence (DNA): TGTTCCAGCAGCGCACAGGGAACCGAGCAGTACTTC. Protein product: CSSSAQGTEQYF. The chain joins TRBV7-9 to TRBJ2-7, with D possibly TRBD1 on 6 matching bases. Germline V CDR1 and CDR2: SEHNR, FQNEAQ (reference sequence). The length of the CDR3 is 12 residues.